Listed below are T cell receptor beta chains from one sample, sequenced in a study of long-term antiretroviral therapy in people with HIV. The method was immunoSEQ multiplex PCR; TCRdb's version includes in-frame clones alone and lacks a portion of them. The table has 30,000 to 35,000 clones, approximately 83% seen once. Sequencing was performed on unsorted PBMCs, taken 0.8 years before starting antiretroviral therapy. Source of these receptors: a man between 18 and 29 years old with HIV. Each CDR3 is given with its conserved first and last residue. The D gene is left open where the match is weak. Part of the rows lack a size; the others show once, few, many or a class for expanded clones.

V gene	clone size	D gene	J gene	CDR3 protein	CDR3 DNA
TRBV7-9	-	-	TRBJ2-1	CASSFPVRKGRVDEQFF	TGTGCCAGCAGCTTTCCCGTAAGAAAGGGGCGCGTCGATGAGCAGTTCTTC
TRBV9	-	-	TRBJ2-3	CASSVRASTDTQYF	TGTGCCAGCAGCGTTCGGGCCAGCACAGATACGCAGTATTTT
TRBV6-6	few	-	TRBJ2-1	CASSYDYNEQFF	TGTGCCAGCAGTTACGACTACAATGAGCAGTTCTTC
TRBV5-1	-	-	TRBJ1-2	CASSSLGSRGGYTF	TGCGCCAGCAGCTCGCTCGGGAGCCGTGGCGGCTACACCTTC
TRBV2	-	-	TRBJ1-6	CASSEAGESPLHF	TGTGCCAGCAGTGAAGCAGGGGAATCACCCCTCCACTTT
TRBV15	once	-	TRBJ2-4	CATSRTPASLKNIQYF	TGTGCCACCAGCAGAACCCCGGCCAGCTTGAAAAACATTCAGTACTTC
TRBV30	-	TRBD1	TRBJ2-1	CAWSVDGQGANEQFF	TGTGCCTGGAGTGTAGACGGACAGGGGGCTAATGAGCAGTTCTTC
TRBV5-1	-	TRBD2	TRBJ2-5	CASQLSSGSSVLETQYF	TGCGCCAGCCAACTAAGTAGCGGGAGCTCGGTCTTGGAGACCCAGTACTTC
TRBV5-5	-	TRBD1	TRBJ2-2	CASSLAGTGGNTGELFF	TGTGCCAGCAGCTTGGCCGGGACAGGGGGCAACACCGGGGAGCTGTTTTTT
TRBV15	-	-	TRBJ2-7	CATSRGTGSYEQYF	TGTGCCACCAGCAGAGGTACGGGGTCCTACGAGCAGTACTTC
TRBV4-3	-	-	TRBJ2-5	CASSQAGTWGETQYF	TGCGCCAGCAGCCAAGCCGGGACTTGGGGGGAGACCCAGTACTTC
TRBV18	-	TRBD1	TRBJ1-2	CASSQLRGPANYGYTF	TGTGCCAGCTCACAGCTTAGGGGGCCAGCTAACTATGGCTACACCTTC
TRBV10-2	-	-	TRBJ1-5	CASRGWTVLGFSPQHF	TGCGCCAGCAGAGGGTGGACAGTCCTAGGTTTCTCCCCCCAGCATTTT
TRBV5-5	-	TRBD1	TRBJ1-4	CASSRDRDGEKLFF	TGTGCCAGCAGCCGTGACAGGGACGGTGAAAAACTGTTTTTT
TRBV13	-	TRBD1	TRBJ1-2	CASSLRQGNDYGYTF	TGTGCCAGCAGCTTAAGACAGGGCAATGACTATGGCTACACCTTC
TRBV9	-	TRBD1	TRBJ1-1	CASRKTGDTEAFF	TGTGCCAGCAGAAAGACAGGGGACACTGAAGCTTTCTTT
TRBV25-1	-	TRBD1	TRBJ1-5	CASSERGGTGDQPQHF	TGTGCCAGCAGTGAAAGGGGTGGGACAGGCGATCAGCCCCAGCATTTT
TRBV7-7	-	-	TRBJ1-5	CASSRGRGPHQPQHF	TGTGCTAGCAGCCGGGGTAGAGGGCCCCATCAGCCCCAGCATTTT
TRBV19	-	-	TRBJ2-2	CASSRETGELFF	TGTGCCAGTAGTAGGGAGACCGGGGAGCTGTTTTTT
TRBV9	-	-	TRBJ2-7	CASSVQERDRSYEQYF	TGTGCCAGCAGCGTACAAGAGCGGGACAGGTCCTACGAGCAGTACTTC
TRBV19	-	-	TRBJ2-7	CAGLKVSRAYEQYF	TGTGCCGGCCTAAAGGTGAGTAGGGCTTACGAGCAGTACTTC
TRBV6-5	-	TRBD1	TRBJ1-1	CASRESTGGGPAFF	TGTGCCAGCAGAGAATCGACAGGGGGCGGCCCCGCTTTCTTT
TRBV4-2	once	-	TRBJ2-3	CASSQVRSSTDTQYF	TGTGCCAGCAGCCAAGTACGCTCTTCAACAGATACGCAGTATTTT
TRBV6-1	-	TRBD2	TRBJ2-3	CASSEKRGASGRRDTQYF	TGTGCCAGCAGTGAAAAAAGAGGGGCTAGCGGGAGGAGGGATACGCAGTATTTT
TRBV5-5	-	-	TRBJ1-1	CASSPRWGGTEAFF	TGTGCCAGCAGCCCTAGGTGGGGGGGCACTGAAGCTTTCTTT
TRBV19	-	-	TRBJ1-1	CASSPGRSTEAFF	TGTGCCAGTAGTCCGGGGCGAAGCACTGAAGCTTTCTTT
TRBV28	-	-	TRBJ2-7	CASSLGRENEQYF	TGTGCCAGCAGTTTAGGCAGGGAGAACGAGCAGTACTTC
TRBV5-6	-	-	TRBJ2-1	CASSFQLDEQFF	TGTGCCAGCAGCTTTCAGTTGGATGAGCAGTTCTTC
TRBV27	once	-	TRBJ1-2	CASSLYYRAYGYTF	TGTGCCAGCAGTTTATACTACAGGGCCTATGGCTACACCTTC
TRBV4-2	-	-	TRBJ2-1	CASSQVQSNNEQFF	TGTGCCAGCAGCCAAGTCCAGTCGAACAATGAGCAGTTCTTC
TRBV5-1	-	-	TRBJ1-1	CASSLDPRGIEAFF	TGCGCCAGCAGCTTGGATCCACGGGGGATTGAAGCTTTCTTT
TRBV5-1	few	TRBD1	TRBJ2-1	CASSVGQLSNEQFF	TGCGCCAGCAGCGTGGGACAGCTTAGCAATGAGCAGTTCTTC
TRBV4-1	-	-	TRBJ2-7	CASSQDRQEGTYEQYF	TGCGCCAGCAGCCAAGATAGACAGGAGGGAACCTACGAGCAGTACTTC
TRBV6-5	-	-	TRBJ1-2	CASSYLGGYTF	TGTGCCAGCAGTTACCTGGGTGGCTACACCTTC
TRBV12-5	few	TRBD1	TRBJ2-2	CASGFGQGTGELFF	TGTGCTAGTGGTTTTGGACAGGGCACCGGGGAGCTGTTTTTT
TRBV19	-	-	TRBJ1-4	CASSAGGLKSEKLFF	TGTGCCAGTAGTGCAGGTGGTCTAAAGTCCGAAAAACTGTTTTTT
TRBV7-3	-	-	TRBJ2-3	CASSFPGDTQYF	TGTGCCAGCAGCTTCCCGGGGGATACGCAGTATTTT
TRBV7-2	-	TRBD2	TRBJ2-7	CASSLMAGGYEQYF	TGTGCCAGCAGCTTAATGGCGGGAGGCTACGAGCAGTACTTC
TRBV9	-	-	TRBJ2-5	CASSGGGAGQETQYF	TGTGCCAGCAGCGGAGGGGGGGCCGGCCAAGAGACCCAGTACTTC
TRBV9	-	TRBD2	TRBJ2-3	CASASGRARPRNTQYF	TGTGCCAGCGCTAGCGGGAGGGCGCGACCAAGAAATACGCAGTATTTT
TRBV7-2	-	-	TRBJ1-5	CASSLALVDQPQHF	TGTGCCAGCAGCTTAGCGCTCGTCGACCAGCCCCAGCATTTT
TRBV5-1	-	TRBD1	TRBJ1-4	CASSSVGTGDGTNEKLFF	TGCGCCAGCAGCTCCGTAGGGACAGGGGACGGGACTAATGAAAAACTGTTTTTT
TRBV9	-	TRBD1	TRBJ2-3	CASSTPRDSPTDTQYF	TGTGCCAGCAGCACCCCCCGGGACAGCCCCACAGATACGCAGTATTTT
TRBV25-1	-	-	TRBJ2-3	CASSEPGTDTQYF	TGTGCCAGCAGTGAGCCGGGCACAGATACGCAGTATTTT
TRBV5-1	-	-	TRBJ2-5	CASSARGETQYF	TGCGCCAGCAGCGCCCGGGGAGAGACCCAGTACTTC
TRBV18	-	TRBD1	TRBJ1-2	CASSPTGQGNGYTF	TGTGCCAGCTCACCAACGGGACAGGGAAATGGCTACACCTTC
TRBV2	-	-	TRBJ1-6	CASRAIRDIFSPLHF	TGTGCCAGCAGGGCCATCCGGGACATCTTTTCTCCCCTCCACTTT
TRBV4-1	-	-	TRBJ2-1	CASSQDYGNEQFF	TGCGCCAGCAGCCAAGACTATGGAAATGAGCAGTTCTTC
TRBV6-1	-	-	TRBJ1-2	CASSHPPRVDYGYTF	TGTGCCAGCAGTCATCCCCCCAGGGTAGACTATGGCTACACCTTC
TRBV7-3	-	-	TRBJ2-3	CASSSRGDTQYF	TGTGCCAGCAGCTCCCGAGGGGATACGCAGTATTTT
TRBV27	-	TRBD2	TRBJ2-1	CASSPRGSGSPPARNEQFF	TGTGCCAGCAGTCCCCGGGGTAGCGGGAGCCCCCCAGCGCGCAATGAGCAGTTCTTC
TRBV29-1	-	TRBD2	TRBJ2-3	CSVGGSYHTDTQYF	TGCAGCGTTGGCGGGAGTTACCACACAGATACGCAGTATTTT
TRBV14	-	TRBD2	TRBJ2-1	CASSLLAGVSNEQFF	TGTGCCAGCAGCCTACTAGCGGGAGTGTCTAATGAGCAGTTCTTC
TRBV6-6	-	TRBD2	TRBJ2-7	CASSLERGTYEQYF	TGTGCCAGCAGCCTAGAGCGGGGCACCTACGAGCAGTACTTC